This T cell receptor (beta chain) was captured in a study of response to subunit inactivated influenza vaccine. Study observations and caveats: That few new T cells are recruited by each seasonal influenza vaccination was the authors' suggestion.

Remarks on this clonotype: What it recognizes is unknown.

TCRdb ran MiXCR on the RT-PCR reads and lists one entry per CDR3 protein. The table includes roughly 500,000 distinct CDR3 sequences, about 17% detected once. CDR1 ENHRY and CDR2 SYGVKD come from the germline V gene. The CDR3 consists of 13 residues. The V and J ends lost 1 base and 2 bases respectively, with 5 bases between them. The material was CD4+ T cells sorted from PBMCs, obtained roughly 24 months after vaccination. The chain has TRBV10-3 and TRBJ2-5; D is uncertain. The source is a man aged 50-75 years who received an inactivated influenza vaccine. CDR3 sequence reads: CAISEWPQETQYF. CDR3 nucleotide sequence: TGTGCCATCAGTGAGTGGCCTCAAGAGACCCAGTACTTC.